The clone carrying this T cell receptor (beta chain) was observed a handful of times. Its antigen is as yet unknown. This sequence may be a read error, since a much larger clone differs from it by one base. The data were taken from a study of neurological immune-mediated disorders. Findings of the study overall: No expanded-clone CDR3 amino acid sequence recurred across subjects, suggesting private TCR-beta repertoires.

With 10-nucleotide random UMIs included, cDNA was synthesized by 5'RACE. Each sequencing run yielded over 170 million TCR-beta sequences from 15-18 subjects. TCRdb reanalysed the 5' RACE reads using MiXCR and keeps one entry per CDR3 protein. The sample comprises over 65,000 distinct CDR3 sequences, approximately 2.4% of which are singletons, and about 1.1% rests with the top ten. Germline values: CDR1 SQVTM, CDR2 ANQGSEA. Trimming removed 4 bases at V and 6 bases at J, with 12 bases between. This CDR3 has 12 residues. The sample taken for sequencing was PBMCs. The J gene is TRBJ1-1, the V gene TRBV29-1; possibly TRBD1 for D (5 bases). This TCR came from a woman aged 25 to 39 with multiple sclerosis. The CDR3 DNA reads as TGCAGCGTTGCGGGGGTGATGGCTGAAGCTTTCTTT. Protein sequence: CSVAGVMAEAFF.